What follows is one T cell receptor (beta chain) and its context. The antigen is undetermined. This entry belongs to a study of T cell responses to AZD1222 COVID-19 vaccine. Study-wide results and caveats: Sampling captured repertoires only after the peak T cell response. Among the donors, most were white British and more were female, and clonal diversity was possibly underestimated.

This table comes from immunoSEQ multiplex PCR, and its TCRdb copy is limited to in-frame clones, with some not included. The sample includes around 70,000 clones, 75% to 85% of them seen just once. The V gene's germline CDR1 is SGDLS and CDR2 YYNGEE. The CDR3 length is 15 residues. Trimming shortened V by 0 bases and J by 5 bases, and 11 bases separated the two germline ends. The rearrangement uses TRBV9 and TRBJ2-2; D could derive from TRBD1 or TRBD2 (6 bases each). This material consisted of peripheral blood, taken on day 0 of MenACWY control vaccination. The sequence was obtained from an adult in good health. The CDR3 reads CASSVGGGRTGELFF. CDR3 DNA: TGTGCCAGCAGCGTAGGAGGGGGGCGAACCGGGGAGCTGTTTTTT.